This T cell receptor (beta chain) was identified during a study of shared clonotypes between healthy human individuals (dated by TCRdb to about 2020). Regarding the research as a whole: The cohort included a few men and a couple of women between 18 and 49 years of age. For each donor, three plates each were used for CD4 naive and CD4 memory, two plates were used for CD8 naive, and one plate was used for CD8 memory. Leukapheresis yielded between about 0.94 and 8.9 billion PBMCs per donor. To increase sequencing depth and limit assay-specific biases, different laboratories used diverse techniques to prepare libraries and sequence TCR repertoires. To estimate repertoire size and how much clonotype sharing occurs between individuals, the study deeply sequenced the blood TCR repertoires of about 5 healthy adults. Results and caveats for the whole study, not just this receptor: Even with the large sequencing depth, rarefaction of the sorted-subset datasets indicated that sequencing was incomplete. Only blood was sampled, and tissue TCR repertoires likely differ from those in blood. Compared with non-shared clonotypes, clonotypes shared by all four sorted-subset donors had higher generation probabilities. Pairwise subsampling indicated that sequencing depth was expected to affect the degree of clonotype sharing among donors. Estimated clonotype richness was generally larger for naive than for memory subsets. The genetic and exposure-history diversity represented was limited by the small number of donors. Across four donors, about 5% of naive CD4, roughly 3.8% of naive CD8, around 2.1% of memory CD4, and roughly 0.4% of memory CD8 clonotypes were shared.

Concerning this clone itself: Its antigen is not yet known. Base qualities were left out, and no much larger clone turns up one base away. The sample carries other DNA sequences with the same CDR3.

CD8 naive samples were CD45RO-negative cells positively selected for CCR7, giving a CD45RA+CCR7+ population that excluded TemRA cells. The donors were healthy, HIV-negative adults with no recently reported acute infections or vaccinations. Every donor was a Caucasian adult residing in Nashville, Tennessee, USA. Blood was obtained by leukapheresis, after which PBMCs were separated by Ficoll-Histopaque density gradient centrifugation and cryopreserved in liquid nitrogen vapor phase. Analytical flow cytometry was used to check the purity and quantity of every magnetically sorted T cell population. Each sorted fraction had its genomic DNA isolated and then quantified by UV absorbance on a Nanodrop 2000c. Using the deep immunoSEQ assay, TCR CDR3 regions were amplified from genomic DNA by multiplex PCR. Extracted genomic DNA from each cell subset was spread evenly across all wells of several immunoSEQ 96-well plates, with each plate serving as a replicate. For sorted subsets, each replicate PCR was loaded with roughly 0.2 ug genomic DNA, equivalent to 25,000 to 35,000 T cell genomes. Purified libraries were measured with a Qubit 3.0 fluorometer, size-checked on a Bioanalyzer 2100, and measured again with the KAPA Library Quantification kit. A separate single-read 150-cycle Illumina NextSeq 550 flow cell was used to sequence each immunoSEQ 96-well plate. The study's own analysis went as follows. Because the immunoSEQ output included only junctional sequences and no quality scores, the filtering could not be the same as the filtering used for full-length reads. To assign V/J genes and CDR3, sequences were annotated against IMGT germline references using PyIR, a Python wrapper for IgBLAST v1.9. Reads with weak V/J assignments (E-value above 1e-6), missing CDR3, stop codons, out-of-frame junctions, or ambiguous translated residues were removed. V3J clonotypes were defined by identical inferred V gene, J gene, and CDR3 amino acid sequence. The percentage overlap between two repertoires was calculated by dividing the number of shared unique clonotypes by the size of the smaller repertoire. Three approaches were used to assess repertoire richness: RTK rarefaction, the Chao1 estimator, and Recon v2.1 estimates of unobserved clonotypes. Generation probabilities were computed with OLGA for all TCRbeta clonotypes obtained by the gDNA method from several donors. Imported from immuneACCESS, the table was reduced by TCRdb to in-frame sequences with V and J called. These copies leave out some clones; in studies compared against another copy, an unresolved V gene accounts for under half, and the cause of the remainder is not known. The DNA gave D and trimming, while V, J and clone size come from that table. This sample has hundreds of thousands of clones in its table, and around 95% of those were observed once. The top ten clonotypes cover 0.11% of the sample.

The cysteine opens and the phenylalanine closes a CDR3 of 11 amino acids. The CDR3 DNA has 33 bases and is translated from base 1. From the germline V gene, CDR1 is MDHEN and CDR2 is SYDVKM. The sample was naive CD8+ T cells sorted from blood. In the paper's terms, the cell subset or site label means: CD45RA+CCR7+. The chain is made from TRBV28 and TRBJ2-5; a confident D gene designation cannot be given. The J call may be wrong; the DNA end is better matched by TRBJ2-7. The sequence was collected from a woman aged 30 to 39 in good health. This receptor has the CDR3 CASSFGYEQYF. At the DNA level, the sequence is TGTGCCAGCAGTTTTGGCTACGAGCAGTACTTC.